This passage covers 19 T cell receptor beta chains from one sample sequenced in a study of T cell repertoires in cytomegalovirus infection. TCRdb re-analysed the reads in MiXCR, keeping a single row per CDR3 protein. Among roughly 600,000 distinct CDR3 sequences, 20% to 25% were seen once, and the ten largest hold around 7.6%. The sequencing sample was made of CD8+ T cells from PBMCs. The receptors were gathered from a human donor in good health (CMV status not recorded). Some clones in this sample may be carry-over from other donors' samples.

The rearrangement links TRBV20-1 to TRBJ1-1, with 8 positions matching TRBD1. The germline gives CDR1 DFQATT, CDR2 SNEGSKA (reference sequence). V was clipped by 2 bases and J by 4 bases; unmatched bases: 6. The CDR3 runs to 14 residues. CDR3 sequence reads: CSARSDREGTEAFF. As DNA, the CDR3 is TGCAGTGCTAGATCGGACAGGGAGGGCACTGAAGCTTTCTTT.

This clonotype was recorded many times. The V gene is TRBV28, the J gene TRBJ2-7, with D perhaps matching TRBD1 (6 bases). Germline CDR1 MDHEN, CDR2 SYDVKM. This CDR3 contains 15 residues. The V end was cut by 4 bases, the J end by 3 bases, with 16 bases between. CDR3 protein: CASSSTYTGNYEQYV. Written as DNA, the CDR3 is TGTGCCAGCAGTTCGACTTACACAGGGAACTACGAGCAGTACGTC.

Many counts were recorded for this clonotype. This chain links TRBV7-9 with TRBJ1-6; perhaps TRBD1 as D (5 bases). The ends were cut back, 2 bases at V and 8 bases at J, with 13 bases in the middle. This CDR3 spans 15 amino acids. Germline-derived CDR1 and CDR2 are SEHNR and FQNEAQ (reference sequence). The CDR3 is CASSLLAGADSPLHF. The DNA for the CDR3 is TGTGCCAGCAGCTTACTTGCTGGGGCAGATTCACCCCTCCACTTT.

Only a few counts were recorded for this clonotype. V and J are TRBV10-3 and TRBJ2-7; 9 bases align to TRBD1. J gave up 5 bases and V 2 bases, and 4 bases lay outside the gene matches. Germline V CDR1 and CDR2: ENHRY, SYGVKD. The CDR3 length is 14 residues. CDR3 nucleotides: TGTGCCATCAGTGAGCCGGGACAGGGCGACGAGCAGTACTTC. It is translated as CAISEPGQGDEQYF.

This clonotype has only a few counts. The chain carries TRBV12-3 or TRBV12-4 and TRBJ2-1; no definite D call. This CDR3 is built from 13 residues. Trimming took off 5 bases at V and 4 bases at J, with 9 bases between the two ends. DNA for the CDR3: TGTGCCAGCAGTGCGCCCCTTTACAATGAGCAGTTCTTC. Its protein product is CASSAPLYNEQFF.

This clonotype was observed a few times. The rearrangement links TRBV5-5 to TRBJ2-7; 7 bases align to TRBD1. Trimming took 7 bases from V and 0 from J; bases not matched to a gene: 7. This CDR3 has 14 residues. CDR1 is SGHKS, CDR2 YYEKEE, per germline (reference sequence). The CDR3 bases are TGTGCCAGCGGACAGGTCGTGGGCTCCTACGAGCAGTACTTC. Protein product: CASGQVVGSYEQYF.

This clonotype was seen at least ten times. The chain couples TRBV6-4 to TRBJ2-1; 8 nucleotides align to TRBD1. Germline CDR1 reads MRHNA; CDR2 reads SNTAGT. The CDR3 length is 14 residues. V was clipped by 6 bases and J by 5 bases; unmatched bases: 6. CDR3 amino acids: CASSGTGLHNEQFF. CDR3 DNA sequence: TGTGCCAGCAGCGGGACAGGATTACACAATGAGCAGTTCTTC.

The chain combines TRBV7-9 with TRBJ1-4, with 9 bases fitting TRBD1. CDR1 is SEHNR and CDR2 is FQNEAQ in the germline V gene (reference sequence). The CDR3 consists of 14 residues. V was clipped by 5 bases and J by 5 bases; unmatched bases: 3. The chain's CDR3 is CASSKQGANEKLFF. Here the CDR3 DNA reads TGTGCCAGCAGCAAACAGGGGGCGAATGAAAAACTGTTTTTT.

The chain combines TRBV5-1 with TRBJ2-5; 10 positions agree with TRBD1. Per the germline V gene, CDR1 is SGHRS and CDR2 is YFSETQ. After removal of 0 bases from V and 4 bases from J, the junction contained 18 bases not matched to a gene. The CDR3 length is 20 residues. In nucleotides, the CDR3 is TGCGCCAGCAGCTTGGGATTTGGGGACAGGGGAGGGATGACCCCAGAGACCCAGTACTTC. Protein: CASSLGFGDRGGMTPETQYF.

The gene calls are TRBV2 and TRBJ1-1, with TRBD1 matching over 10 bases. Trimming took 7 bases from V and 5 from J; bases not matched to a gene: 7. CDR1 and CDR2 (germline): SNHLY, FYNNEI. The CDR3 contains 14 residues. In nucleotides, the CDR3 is TGTGCCAGCAAGGACAGGGGGAGCGCTACTGAAGCTTTCTTT. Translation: CASKDRGSATEAFF.

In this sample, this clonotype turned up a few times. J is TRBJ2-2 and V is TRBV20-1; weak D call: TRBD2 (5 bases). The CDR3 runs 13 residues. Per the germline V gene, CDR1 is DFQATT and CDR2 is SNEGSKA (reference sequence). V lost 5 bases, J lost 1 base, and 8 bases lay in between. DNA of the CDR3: TGCAGTGCTCCCGGGGAGAACACCGGGGAGCTGTTTTTT. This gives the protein CSAPGENTGELFF.

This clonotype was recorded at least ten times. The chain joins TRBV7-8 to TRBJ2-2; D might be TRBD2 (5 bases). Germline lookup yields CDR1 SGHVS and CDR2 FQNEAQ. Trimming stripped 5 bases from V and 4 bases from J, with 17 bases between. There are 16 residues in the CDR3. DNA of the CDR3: TGTGCCAGCAGCGGAACGATCGACGGAGGCACCGGGGAGCTGTTTTTT. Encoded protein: CASSGTIDGGTGELFF.

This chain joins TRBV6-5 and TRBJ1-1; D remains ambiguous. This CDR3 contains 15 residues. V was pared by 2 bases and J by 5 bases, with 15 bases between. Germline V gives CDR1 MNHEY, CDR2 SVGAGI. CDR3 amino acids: CASSYGFSPGTEAFF. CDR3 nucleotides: TGTGCCAGCAGTTACGGTTTCAGCCCTGGGACTGAAGCTTTCTTT.

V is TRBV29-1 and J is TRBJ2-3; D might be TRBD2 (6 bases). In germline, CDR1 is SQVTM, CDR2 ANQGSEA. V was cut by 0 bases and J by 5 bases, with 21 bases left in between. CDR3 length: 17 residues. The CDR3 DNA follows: TGCAGCGTTGAAGATGCGCTTGAGGGTCGCGGGGAAGATACGCAGTATTTT. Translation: CSVEDALEGRGEDTQYF.

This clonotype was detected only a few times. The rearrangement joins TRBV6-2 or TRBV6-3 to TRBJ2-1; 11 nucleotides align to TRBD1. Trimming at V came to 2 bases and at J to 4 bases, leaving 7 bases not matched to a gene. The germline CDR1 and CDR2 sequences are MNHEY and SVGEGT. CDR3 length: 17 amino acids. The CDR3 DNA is TGTGCCAGCAGTTACGGGGACAGGGGGGAATCTTACAATGAGCAGTTCTTC. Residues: CASSYGDRGESYNEQFF.

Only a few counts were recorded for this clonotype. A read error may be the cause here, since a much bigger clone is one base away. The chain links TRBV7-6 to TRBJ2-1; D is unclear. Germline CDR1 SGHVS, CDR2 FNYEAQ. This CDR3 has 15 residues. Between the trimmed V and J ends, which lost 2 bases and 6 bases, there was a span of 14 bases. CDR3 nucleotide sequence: TGTGCCAGCAGCTTACGCCGGTGGGAACGCAATGAGCAGTTCTTC. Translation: CASSLRRWERNEQFF.

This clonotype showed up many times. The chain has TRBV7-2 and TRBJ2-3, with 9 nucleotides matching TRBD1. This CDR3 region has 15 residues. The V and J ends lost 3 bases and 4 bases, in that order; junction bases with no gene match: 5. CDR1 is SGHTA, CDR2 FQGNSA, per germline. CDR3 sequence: CASSFTGGASDTQYF. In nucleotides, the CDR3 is TGTGCCAGCAGCTTCACAGGGGGCGCTTCAGATACGCAGTATTTT.

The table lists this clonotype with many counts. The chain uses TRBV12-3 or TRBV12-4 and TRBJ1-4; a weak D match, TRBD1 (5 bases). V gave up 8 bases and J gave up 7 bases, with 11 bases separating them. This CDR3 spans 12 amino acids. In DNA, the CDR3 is TGTGCCAGCGGGGTAACAGGTGAAAAACTGTTTTTT. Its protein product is CASGVTGEKLFF.

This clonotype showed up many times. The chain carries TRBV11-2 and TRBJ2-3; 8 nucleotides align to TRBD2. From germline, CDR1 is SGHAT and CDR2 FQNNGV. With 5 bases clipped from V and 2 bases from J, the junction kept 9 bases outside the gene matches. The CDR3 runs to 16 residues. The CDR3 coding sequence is TGTGCCAGCAGCCCTACCGGGACTAGGATCACAGATACGCAGTATTTT. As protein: CASSPTGTRITDTQYF.